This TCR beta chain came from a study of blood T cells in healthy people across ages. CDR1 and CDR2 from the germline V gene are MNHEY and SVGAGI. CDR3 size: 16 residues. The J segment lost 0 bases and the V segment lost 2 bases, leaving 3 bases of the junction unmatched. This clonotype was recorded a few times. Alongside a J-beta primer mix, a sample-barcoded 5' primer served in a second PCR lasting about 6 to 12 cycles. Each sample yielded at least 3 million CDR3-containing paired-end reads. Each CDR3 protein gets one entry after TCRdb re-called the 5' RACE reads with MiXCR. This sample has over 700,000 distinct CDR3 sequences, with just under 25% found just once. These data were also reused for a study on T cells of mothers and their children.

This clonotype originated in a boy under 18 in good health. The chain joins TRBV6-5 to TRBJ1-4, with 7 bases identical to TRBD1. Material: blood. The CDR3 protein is CASSYGQAATNEKLFF. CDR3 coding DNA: TGTGCCAGCAGTTACGGACAGGCTGCAACTAATGAAAAACTGTTTTTT.